This T cell receptor beta chain emerged from a study of blood T cell repertoires in COVID-19. As processed by the authors: Estimation of nucleated cell counts was performed using reference gene primer amplification. Sequenced by immunoSEQ multiplex PCR; TCRdb stores in-frame clones only, minus some. That table furnishes V, J and clone size, whereas the DNA furnished D and trimming. The sample carries over 130,000 clones, 84% recorded once. CDR3 size: 14 residues. V was trimmed by 6 bases and J by 2 bases, leaving 14 bases between them. Per germline, CDR1 MNHEY and CDR2 SMNVEV (reference sequence). Those who participated ranged in age from 18 to 89 years and resided in about two dozen US areas. Membership in each cohort depended on participant-reported clinical history.

The J gene is TRBJ2-7, the V gene TRBV27; possible D gene TRBD2, 6 bases. The sequenced sample consisted of PBMCs or T cells enriched from blood (not recorded which). The source of this sequence is a woman under 30 who had been exposed to COVID-19. Written as DNA, the CDR3 is TGTGCCAGCAGCCGTGGGGGGTCTACCTACGAGCAGTACTTC. Its protein is CASSRGGSTYEQYF.